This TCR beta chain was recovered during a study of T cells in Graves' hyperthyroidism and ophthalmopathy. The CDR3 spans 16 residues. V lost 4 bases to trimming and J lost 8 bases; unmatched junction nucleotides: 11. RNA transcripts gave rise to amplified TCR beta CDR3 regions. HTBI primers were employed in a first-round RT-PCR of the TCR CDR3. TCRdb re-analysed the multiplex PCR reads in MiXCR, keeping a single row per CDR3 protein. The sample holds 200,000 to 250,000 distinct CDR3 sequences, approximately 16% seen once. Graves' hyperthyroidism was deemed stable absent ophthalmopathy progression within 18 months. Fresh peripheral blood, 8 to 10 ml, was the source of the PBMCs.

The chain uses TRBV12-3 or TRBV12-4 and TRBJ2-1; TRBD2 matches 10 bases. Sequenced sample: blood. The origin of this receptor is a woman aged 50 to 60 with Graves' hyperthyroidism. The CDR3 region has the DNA TGTGCCAGCAGTTCTCTAGCGGGAGCTTGGGGTGATGAGCAGTTCTTC. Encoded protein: CASSSLAGAWGDEQFF.